Presented here are 24 T cell receptor beta chains from one specimen sequenced in a study of OX40 agonist ivuxolimab in advanced cancers. TCRdb's copy holds only in-frame clones and misses some; the assay was immunoSEQ multiplex PCR. The sample contains 75,000 to 100,000 clones, 70% to 90% of which appear only once. Sequences were derived from CD4+ or CD8+ T cells sorted from blood, sampled in a trial of the OX40 agonist ivuxolimab. The receptors here all came from an adult with an advanced solid tumor such as melanoma, head and neck, liver or kidney cancer.

The rearrangement uses TRBV6-6 and TRBJ2-5; no reliable D call. The tail of the sequence fits TRBJ2-7 better, so the J call may be wrong. Per the germline V gene, CDR1 is MNHNY and CDR2 is SVGAGI (reference sequence). The CDR3 totals 13 residues. In nucleotides, the CDR3 is TGTGCCAGCAGTTACTCGGCCCAAGGCGAGCAGTACTTC. Amino acid sequence: CASSYSAQGEQYF.

The gene calls are TRBV27 and TRBJ1-4, with 7 positions matching TRBD1. Trimming cost V 6 bases and J 1 base; bases outside gene matches: 11. CDR1 and CDR2 (germline): MNHEY, SMNVEV (reference sequence). The CDR3 sequence is 17 residues long. The CDR3 sequence is CASSATGDLQTNEKLFF. Written as DNA, the CDR3 is TGTGCCAGCAGCGCCACAGGGGACCTGCAAACTAATGAAAAACTGTTTTTT.

With regard to this clone: The sample carries other DNA sequences with the same CDR3. The V gene is TRBV7-9, the J gene TRBJ1-5; D is perhaps TRBD1 (6 bases). Germline V gene sequence: CDR1 SEHNR, CDR2 FQNEAQ (reference sequence). V was shortened by 4 bases and J by 5 bases, with 9 bases between the two germline ends. The CDR3 length is 13 residues. CDR3 sequence: CASSSQGDQPQHF. CDR3 coding DNA: TGTGCCAGCAGCTCACAGGGAGATCAGCCCCAGCATTTT.

The chain is built from TRBV7-2 and TRBJ2-5; D is uncertain. Germline values: CDR1 SGHTA, CDR2 FQGNSA. V was cut by 1 base and J by 5 bases, with 14 bases left in between. The CDR3 consists of 15 residues. CDR3 amino acids: CASSLGGSVRETQYF. As DNA, the CDR3 is TGTGCCAGCAGCTTAGGTGGGTCTGTCAGGGAGACCCAGTACTTC.

The chain is built from TRBV11-2 and TRBJ1-2; weak D call: TRBD1 (5 bases). CDR3 length: 15 amino acids. The germline V and J ends were trimmed by 0 bases and 8 bases, with 16 bases remaining between them. Germline CDR1 SGHAT, CDR2 FQNNGV. The chain's CDR3 is CASSLDPGRGVGYTF. The CDR3 DNA sequence: TGTGCCAGCAGCTTAGACCCAGGGCGGGGTGTGGGCTACACCTTC.

The chain is built from TRBV7-9 and TRBJ2-6; the D gene is possibly TRBD2 (5 bases). Germline values: CDR1 SEHNR, CDR2 FQNEAQ (reference sequence). V lost 8 bases, J lost 2 bases, and 10 bases lay in between. The CDR3 runs to 14 residues. The CDR3 bases are TGTGCCAGCCTCGGACTCCCTGGGGCCAACGTCCTGACTTTC. Amino acids: CASLGLPGANVLTF.

V is TRBV28 and J is TRBJ1-1, with 7 bases matching TRBD1. Germline CDR1 is MDHEN and CDR2 is SYDVKM. V was clipped by 7 bases and J by 5 bases; unmatched bases: 13. CDR3 length equals 15 residues. CDR3 amino acids: CASTPRRGGWTEAFF. In DNA form, the CDR3 reads TGTGCCAGCACACCTCGTAGAGGGGGCTGGACTGAAGCTTTCTTT.

This clone was recorded only once. This chain links TRBV6-6 with TRBJ1-2; possible D gene TRBD1, 5 bases. This CDR3 has 15 amino acids. Trimming shortened V by 8 bases and J by 8 bases, and 24 bases separated the two germline ends. Germline-derived CDR1 and CDR2 are MNHNY and SVGAGI (reference sequence). DNA of the CDR3: TGTGCCAGCGTCGGATGGGGTCTCAGGGCGGGGGGCTACACCTTC. Amino acid sequence: CASVGWGLRAGGYTF.

V is TRBV10-1 and J is TRBJ2-7; either TRBD1 or TRBD2 may supply D (5 bases each). The CDR3 is 16 amino acids. Trimming cost V 4 bases and J 2 bases, with 18 bases left between them. From germline, CDR1 is WNHNN and CDR2 SYGVQD (reference sequence). The CDR3 protein is CASSVSRGPIAYEQYF. The CDR3, as DNA: TGCGCCAGCAGTGTTTCTAGGGGACCGATCGCCTACGAGCAGTACTTC.

This sequence joins TRBV14 and TRBJ1-1; a possible D gene is TRBD1 (5 bases). This CDR3 spans 14 amino acids. Germline V gene data show CDR1 as SGHDN and CDR2 as FVKESK. V was clipped by 1 base and J by 3 bases, with 9 bases between them. The CDR3 coding sequence is TGTGCCAGCAGCCAAGCTTGGGACGACACTGAAGCTTTCTTT. It specifies CASSQAWDDTEAFF.

The rearrangement uses TRBV14 and TRBJ2-5, with 9 positions matching TRBD2. Trimming took 0 bases from V and 4 from J; bases not matched to a gene: 6. The CDR3 extends over 16 amino acids. The germline V gene encodes CDR1 SGHDN and CDR2 FVKESK. This CDR3 is CASSQDRGGVGETQYF. The CDR3 nucleotides read TGTGCCAGCAGCCAAGATCGCGGGGGGGTAGGAGAGACCCAGTACTTC.

The chain employs TRBV27 and TRBJ1-2; possibly TRBD1 for D (6 bases). This CDR3 is built from 18 residues. Between the trimmed V and J ends, which lost 2 bases and 7 bases, there was a span of 26 bases. Germline CDR1 reads MNHEY; CDR2 reads SMNVEV (reference sequence). CDR3 loop: CASSLKGPLVGGRGGYTF. CDR3 nucleotide sequence: TGTGCCAGCAGTTTAAAGGGTCCCTTGGTGGGGGGGCGCGGTGGCTACACCTTC.

This clone was counted a few times. The CDR3 sequence is CASQDRGRETQYF. The CDR3 DNA is TGTGCCAGCCAAGACAGGGGGAGAGAGACCCAGTACTTC. V gene TRBV28 combines with J gene TRBJ2-5, with 9 bases identical to TRBD1. Trimming removed 8 bases from V and 4 bases from J; junction bases left unmatched: 5. Germline CDR1 reads MDHEN; CDR2 reads SYDVKM. The CDR3 is 13 amino acids.

The chain employs TRBV4-1 and TRBJ1-2; possible D gene TRBD1, 5 bases. CDR3 length equals 14 residues. V lost 1 base to trimming and J lost 7 bases, with 13 bases between them. The V gene's germline CDR1 is MGHRA and CDR2 YSYEKL. This CDR3 reads CASSQGLDRGGYTF. The CDR3 region has the DNA TGCGCCAGCAGCCAAGGTTTGGATAGGGGTGGCTACACCTTC.

This chain connects TRBV10-3 to TRBJ2-3; no reliable D call. The ends were cut back, 3 bases at V and 1 base at J, with 8 bases in the middle. CDR1 is ENHRY, CDR2 SYGVKD, per germline. The CDR3 length is 14 residues. The CDR3 sequence: CAISDTRRTDTQYF. The CDR3, as DNA: TGTGCCATCAGTGATACCCGGCGCACAGATACGCAGTATTTT.

The chain couples TRBV11-3 to TRBJ1-3; the D is unclear. Trimming left V 4 bases short and J 4 bases short, with 14 bases between. Germline loops: CDR1 SGHNT, CDR2 YENEEA. The CDR3 is made up of 15 amino acids. The CDR3 DNA reads TGTGCCAGCAGCTCCGCCAATGGAGACGGAAACACCATATATTTT. It encodes CASSSANGDGNTIYF.

The gene calls are TRBV5-1 and TRBJ1-3; no reliable D call. CDR1 SGHRS and CDR2 YFSETQ come from the germline V gene. With 2 bases removed from V and 5 bases from J, the gap between germline ends came to 5 bases. The CDR3 has 12 residues. The CDR3 here is CASSFDRNTIYF. DNA of the CDR3: TGCGCCAGCAGCTTTGACAGAAACACCATATATTTT.

The genes are TRBV6-5 and TRBJ2-1, with D perhaps TRBD2 (6 bases). The CDR3 spans 15 residues. Trimming left V 6 bases short and J 0 bases short, with 12 bases between. CDR1 is MNHEY, CDR2 SVGAGI, per germline. CDR3 protein: CASRLLARSYNEQFF. Written as DNA, the CDR3 is TGTGCCAGCAGGCTTCTAGCGCGCTCCTACAATGAGCAGTTCTTC.

The rearrangement links TRBV5-3 to TRBJ2-7, with TRBD1 matching over 8 bases. TRBV5-3 is filed as an ORF, its function uncertain. The CDR3 has 16 amino acids. Unmatched junction bases numbered 11, after V lost 5 bases and J lost 1 base. The CDR3 reads CARRVQGAKRSYEQYF. Written as DNA, the CDR3 is TGTGCCAGAAGGGTGCAGGGGGCTAAGAGGTCCTACGAGCAGTACTTC.

V is TRBV20-1 and J is TRBJ2-7; D is uncertain. The CDR3 runs to 11 residues. V shed 6 bases and J shed 6 bases, with 12 bases lying between them. Germline CDR1 is DFQATT and CDR2 is SNEGSKA (reference sequence). The CDR3 sequence: CSAVGLGEQYF. In DNA, the CDR3 is TGCAGTGCCGTAGGGCTAGGCGAGCAGTACTTC.

The rearrangement links TRBV28 to TRBJ2-7; D not resolved. The CDR3 spans 12 residues. CDR1 MDHEN and CDR2 SYDVKM come from the germline V gene. V was shortened by 5 bases and J by 2 bases, with 7 bases between the two germline ends. DNA of the CDR3: TGTGCCAGCAGTCAAACAACCTACGAGCAGTACTTC. This gives the protein CASSQTTYEQYF.

This clone showed up just a few times. V gene TRBV7-3 combines with J gene TRBJ2-2, with D hard to call. CDR3 length: 12 residues. In germline, CDR1 is SGHTA, CDR2 FQGTGA. V was trimmed by 0 bases and J by 6 bases, leaving 2 bases between them. The CDR3 sequence: CASSLTAGELFF. The CDR3 nucleotides read TGTGCCAGCAGCTTAACGGCCGGGGAGCTGTTTTTT.

This clone was observed a few times. The chain employs TRBV12-2 and TRBJ1-4. TRBV12-2 is assigned pseudogene status. CDR3 length equals 13 residues. CDR3 nucleotides: TGTGCAAGTCGCTTAGCACAGGGTAGCGGACTGTTTTTT. Residues: CASRLAQGSGLFF.

J is TRBJ1-2 and V is TRBV5-1; the D gene is possibly TRBD1 (6 bases). The CDR3 totals 13 residues. Germline V gene data show CDR1 as SGHRS and CDR2 as YFSETQ. Trimming left V 3 bases short and J 5 bases short, with 11 bases between. This CDR3 is CASSYETGYGYTF. CDR3 nucleotide sequence: TGCGCCAGCAGCTATGAGACAGGATATGGCTACACCTTC. Supplemented by reference TRBV5-1 and TRBJ1-2, the full variable domain reads KAGVTQTPRYLIKTRGQQVTLSCSPISGHRSVSWYQQTPGQGLQFLFEYFSETQRNKGNFPGRFSGRQFSNSRSEMNVSTLELGDSALYLCASSYETGYGYTFGSGTRLTVV.